This T cell receptor beta chain was captured in a study of blood T cells in healthy people across ages. For the second PCR, which ran for 7 to 11 cycles, a sample-barcoded 5' primer and a J-beta primer mix were used. TCRdb fed the 5' RACE reads into MiXCR, producing one record per CDR3 protein. Of about 1,500,000 distinct CDR3 sequences listed, 40% to 50% are singletons. Germline V gene sequence: CDR1 MGHRA, CDR2 YSYEKL. Trimming removed 1 base at V and 1 base at J, with 7 bases between. The length of the CDR3 is 14 residues. The sample holds a few counts of this clonotype. The chain couples TRBV4-1 to TRBJ1-1; no firm D call. Sequencing was performed on blood. The clonotype comes from a woman younger than 35 in good health. CDR3 region: CASSQVGKNTEAFF. Here the CDR3 DNA reads TGCGCCAGCAGCCAAGTGGGCAAGAACACTGAAGCTTTCTTT.